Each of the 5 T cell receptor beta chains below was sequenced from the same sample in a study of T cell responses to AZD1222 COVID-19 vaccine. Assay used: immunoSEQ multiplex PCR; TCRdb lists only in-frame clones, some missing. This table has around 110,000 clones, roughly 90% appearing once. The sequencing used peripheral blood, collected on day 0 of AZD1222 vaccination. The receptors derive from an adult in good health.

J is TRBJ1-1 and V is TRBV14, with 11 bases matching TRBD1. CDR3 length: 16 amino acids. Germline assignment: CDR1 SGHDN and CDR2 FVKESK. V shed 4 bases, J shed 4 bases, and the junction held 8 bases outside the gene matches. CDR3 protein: CASSLIGQGARTEAFF. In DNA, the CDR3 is TGTGCCAGCAGCCTGATCGGACAGGGGGCGCGCACTGAAGCTTTCTTT.

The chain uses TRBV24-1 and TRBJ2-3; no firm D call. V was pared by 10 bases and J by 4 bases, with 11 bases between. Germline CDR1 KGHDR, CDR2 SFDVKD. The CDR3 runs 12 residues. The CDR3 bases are TGTGCCACTGAACAAGATGCAGATACGCAGTATTTT. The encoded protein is CATEQDADTQYF.

CDR3 nucleotide sequence: TGTGCCAGCACCGACAGACCGAACACCGGGGAGCTGTTTTTT. It specifies CASTDRPNTGELFF. This rearrangement joins TRBV2 to TRBJ2-2; maybe TRBD1 (5 bases). CDR3 length: 14 amino acids. The germline V and J ends were trimmed by 7 bases and 0 bases, with 9 bases remaining between them. Germline V gene lookup returns CDR1 SNHLY and CDR2 FYNNEI. Complete variable domain (other parts from reference TRBV2 and TRBJ2-2): EPEVTQTPSHQVTQMGQEVILRCVPISNHLYFYWYRQILGQKVEFLVSFYNNEISEKSEIFDDQFSVERPDGSNFTLKIRSTKLEDSAMYFCASTDRPNTGELFFGEGSRLTVL.

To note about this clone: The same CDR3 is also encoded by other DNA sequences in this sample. CDR3 DNA sequence: TGTGCCAGCAGCTCCGGGGGACAAGAGACCCAGTACTTC. Its translation is CASSSGGQETQYF. The chain recombines TRBV7-2 with TRBJ2-5, with D perhaps matching TRBD2 (6 bases). The germline V and J ends were trimmed by 4 bases and 2 bases, with 8 bases remaining between them. Per germline, CDR1 SGHTA and CDR2 FQGNSA. The CDR3 has 13 amino acids.

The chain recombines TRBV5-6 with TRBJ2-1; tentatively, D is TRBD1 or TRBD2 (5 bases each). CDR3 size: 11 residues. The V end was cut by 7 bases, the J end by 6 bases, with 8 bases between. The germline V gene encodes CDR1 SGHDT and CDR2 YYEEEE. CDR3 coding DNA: TGTGCCAGCGGGGGTTTCAATGAGCAGTTCTTC. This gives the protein CASGGFNEQFF.